Shown below are 2 T cell receptor beta chains from a single sample sequenced in a study of control samples from healthy donors and cancer patients. Sequencing was performed with immunoSEQ multiplex PCR; in TCRdb, only in-frame clones are kept and a portion is missing. This table holds about 93,000 clones, 88% found once. The specimen sequenced was blood. All receptors derive from a woman aged 70-85 years in good health.

V gene TRBV5-1 combines with J gene TRBJ2-2; 7 positions agree with TRBD1. Germline V gene data show CDR1 as SGHRS and CDR2 as YFSETQ. Losses at the gene ends were 4 bases for V and 1 base for J; bases not matched to a gene: 4. This CDR3 comprises 15 residues. The CDR3 region is CASSATGKNTGELFF. CDR3 sequence (DNA): TGCGCCAGCAGCGCGACAGGGAAGAACACCGGGGAGCTGTTTTTT.

J is TRBJ1-6 and V is TRBV4-2; unclear D gene. Germline CDR1 LGHNA, CDR2 YNFKEQ. The CDR3 has 20 amino acids. V was cut by 1 base and J by 0 bases, with 19 bases left in between. This chain's CDR3 is CASSQGSDLPRYSYNSPLHF. CDR3 DNA sequence: TGTGCCAGCAGCCAAGGGTCGGACCTACCGAGATACTCCTATAATTCACCCCTCCACTTT.